Following are 8 T cell receptor beta chains from one sample sequenced in a study of blood T cell repertoires in COVID-19. Clones were read by immunoSEQ multiplex PCR, and TCRdb kept only the in-frame ones, dropping some. The sample has approximately 240,000 clones, 70% to 90% seen once. Input material: peripheral blood. The origin of the receptors is a woman between 40 and 55 years old who had recovered from COVID-19.

The chain employs TRBV7-2 and TRBJ1-5, with 9 bases matching TRBD1. After removal of 1 base from V and 1 base from J, the junction contained 5 bases not matched to a gene. Per the germline V gene, CDR1 is SGHTA and CDR2 is FQGNSA. The CDR3 has 17 amino acids. CDR3 sequence (DNA): TGTGCCAGCAGCTTAGAGGGGACAGGGAGGAGCAATCAGCCCCAGCATTTT. Its translation is CASSLEGTGRSNQPQHF.

This chain links TRBV19 with TRBJ1-5, with TRBD1 matching 10 bases. Losses at the gene ends were 1 base for V and 4 bases for J; bases not matched to a gene: 7. Germline loops: CDR1 LNHDA, CDR2 SQIVND (reference sequence). The CDR3 has 17 residues. This CDR3 reads CASSIVGTGVRNQPQHF. The CDR3 DNA reads TGTGCCAGTAGTATAGTAGGGACAGGGGTTAGGAATCAGCCCCAGCATTTT.

The chain is built from TRBV6-2 or TRBV6-3 and TRBJ1-5; 8 bases fit TRBD1. This CDR3 spans 19 amino acids. V lost 0 bases to trimming and J lost 1 base; unmatched junction nucleotides: 11. CDR1 MNHEY and CDR2 SVGEGT come from the germline V gene. DNA of the CDR3: TGTGCCAGCAGTTACTCAATCCCAACAGGGGGAAAGAGCAATCAGCCCCAGCATTTT. It is translated as CASSYSIPTGGKSNQPQHF.

The V gene is TRBV7-8, the J gene TRBJ2-5, with TRBD2 as a possible D gene (6 bases). Trimming took off 5 bases at V and 4 bases at J, with 17 bases between the two ends. The CDR3 spans 15 residues. Germline CDR1 and CDR2: SGHVS and FQNEAQ. The CDR3, as DNA: TGTGCCAGCAGCCTCGGTGCGGTCGGGGGAGAGACCCAGTACTTC. Protein product: CASSLGAVGGETQYF.

The chain is built from TRBV6-6 and TRBJ1-5, with 7 bases lining up with TRBD1. CDR3 size: 13 residues. Germline CDR1 MNHNY, CDR2 SVGAGI (reference sequence). Trimming at V came to 6 bases and at J to 7 bases, leaving 6 bases not matched to a gene. Here the CDR3 DNA reads TGTGCCAGCAGAGCCGACAGGGCACAGCCCCAGCATTTT. This codes for CASRADRAQPQHF.

The chain carries TRBV11-2 and TRBJ2-7; 9 bases fit TRBD1. Germline V lookup: CDR1 SGHAT, CDR2 FQNNGV. This CDR3 is built from 14 residues. Losses at the gene ends were 4 bases for V and 3 bases for J; bases not matched to a gene: 4. DNA for the CDR3: TGTGCCAGCAGCTCCTTGGGACAGGGCTACGAGCAGTACTTC. Amino acid sequence: CASSSLGQGYEQYF.

V and J are TRBV30 and TRBJ2-1, with D possibly TRBD2 on 6 matching bases. CDR3 length: 15 residues. V lost 4 bases to trimming and J lost 8 bases, with 21 bases between them. Per the germline V gene, CDR1 is GTSNPN and CDR2 is SVGIG (reference sequence). The chain's CDR3 is CAWKQGLFPSDEQFF. DNA of the CDR3: TGTGCCTGGAAGCAAGGTTTATTTCCTAGCGATGAGCAGTTCTTC.

The CDR3, as DNA: TGTGCCAGCAGCCGCTGGACAGGGCCACCTCCTAGCACAGATACGCAGTATTTT. Translated, it gives CASSRWTGPPPSTDTQYF. The rearrangement joins TRBV6-2 or TRBV6-3 to TRBJ2-3, with 8 bases lining up with TRBD1. J was trimmed by 0 bases and V by 6 bases; bases with no gene match: 14. CDR1 MNHEY and CDR2 SVGEGT come from the germline V gene. The CDR3 runs 18 residues.